This is a list of T cell receptor beta chains from one sample in a study of shared clonotypes between healthy human individuals. TCRdb's table, derived via immunoSEQ multiplex PCR, lists solely in-frame clones and lacks some. Among approximately 1,500,000 clones listed, around 98% were seen once. The sample taken for sequencing was naive CD4+ T cells sorted from blood. These receptors all stem from a man aged 25-45 years in good health. CDR3s include the opening cysteine and the closing phenylalanine or tryptophan. The D gene is left open where the match is weak. Size values are once, few and many counts, or a class for expanded clones, and some rows have none.

d_call,j_call,v_call,clone_size,cdr3_aa,cdr3_nt
TRBD2,TRBJ2-1,TRBV2,-,CASRRLAGAYEQFF,TGTGCCAGCAGGCGACTAGCGGGAGCCTATGAGCAGTTCTTC
TRBD2,TRBJ2-7,TRBV18,-,CASSRNGGSGGAYEQYF,TGTGCCAGCTCCCGGAACGGGGGTAGCGGGGGAGCATACGAGCAGTACTTC
-,TRBJ2-1,TRBV10-3,-,CAISPGKEQFF,TGTGCCATCAGCCCGGGAAAAGAGCAGTTCTTC
TRBD2,TRBJ2-3,TRBV2,-,CANSLAVPPGDTQYF,TGTGCCAACTCACTAGCGGTCCCCCCAGGGGATACGCAGTATTTT
-,TRBJ2-5,TRBV30,once,CAWSVPAKSYF,TGTGCCTGGAGTGTACCGGCAAAGTCATACTTC
-,TRBJ2-7,TRBV18,-,CASSPRGVTYEQYF,TGTGCCAGCTCCCCCCGGGGTGTAACGTACGAGCAGTACTTC
TRBD2,TRBJ2-6,TRBV5-6,-,CASSLVAGMANVLTF,TGTGCCAGCAGCTTGGTAGCGGGGATGGCCAACGTCCTGACTTTC
-,TRBJ2-7,TRBV7-8,-,CASSVPPPGARREQYF,TGTGCCAGCAGCGTCCCGCCGCCGGGGGCTAGGCGCGAGCAGTACTTC
-,TRBJ2-4,TRBV2,once,CASSEAVVAIQYF,TGTGCCAGCAGTGAAGCGGTGGTAGCTATTCAGTACTTC
-,TRBJ2-1,TRBV5-4,-,CASSLALGVSREQFF,TGTGCCAGCAGCTTGGCCCTAGGGGTTTCCCGCGAGCAGTTCTTC
TRBD1,TRBJ2-2,TRBV5-1,-,CASSPGQGFTGELFF,TGCGCCAGCAGCCCCGGACAGGGCTTCACCGGGGAGCTGTTTTTT
TRBD2,TRBJ2-1,TRBV2,-,CASRLSGSSYNEQFF,TGTGCCAGCAGGTTGAGCGGGAGTTCCTACAATGAGCAGTTCTTC
-,TRBJ2-3,TRBV19,-,CASSNFGADPTDTQYF,TGTGCCAGTAGTAATTTTGGGGCAGACCCAACGGATACGCAGTATTTT
-,TRBJ2-3,TRBV27,-,CASTRQATDTQYF,TGTGCCAGCACCCGACAAGCCACAGATACGCAGTATTTT
-,TRBJ2-3,TRBV30,-,CAWSLTGQRYF,TGTGCCTGGAGCTTGACAGGTCAACGGTATTTT
TRBD2,TRBJ2-3,TRBV15,-,CATSPRLASTLTDTQYF,TGTGCCACCAGCCCCCGACTAGCCTCCACCCTCACAGATACGCAGTATTTT
-,TRBJ2-7,TRBV10-3,-,CAISDGSLYEQYF,TGTGCCATCAGTGATGGTTCGTTATACGAGCAGTACTTC
-,TRBJ2-5,TRBV5-1,-,CASSLEGETQYF,TGCGCCAGCAGTCTAGAGGGAGAGACCCAGTACTTC
-,TRBJ1-2,TRBV5-1,-,CASSPDPARDYTF,TGCGCCAGCAGCCCGGACCCGGCGCGTGACTACACCTTC
-,TRBJ1-1,TRBV14,once,CASSKREGAGTEAFF,TGTGCCAGCAGCAAAAGGGAGGGAGCGGGTACTGAAGCTTTCTTT
-,TRBJ2-5,TRBV20-1,-,CSGDLKETQYF,TGCAGTGGGGACCTAAAAGAGACCCAGTACTTC
TRBD2,TRBJ2-1,TRBV28,once,CASSPPRGLAGAGEQFF,TGTGCCAGCAGTCCCCCAAGAGGGCTAGCGGGAGCAGGGGAGCAGTTCTTC
TRBD1,TRBJ2-3,TRBV6-5,-,CASSRGQGLDTQYF,TGTGCCAGCAGTAGAGGACAGGGACTAGATACGCAGTATTTT
-,TRBJ1-2,TRBV28,-,CASSPTGGGYTF,TGTGCCAGCAGTCCAACAGGTGGCGGCTACACCTTC
TRBD2,TRBJ2-5,TRBV28,-,CASSLRSSGSDRETQYF,TGTGCCAGCAGTTTGCGTTCTAGCGGGAGCGACCGGGAGACCCAGTACTTC
-,TRBJ2-3,TRBV4-1,-,CASSPTSTDTQYF,TGCGCCAGCAGCCCTACTAGCACAGATACGCAGTATTTT
-,TRBJ2-1,TRBV7-2,-,CASSLFSGTSSSYNEQFF,TGTGCCAGCAGCTTATTCAGTGGGACCTCGAGCTCCTACAATGAGCAGTTCTTC
-,TRBJ2-7,TRBV28,-,CATSGSNIGQYF,TGTGCCACCTCAGGTTCAAATATTGGGCAGTACTTC
TRBD1,TRBJ1-2,TRBV27,once,CASSRETTGVHYGYTF,TGTGCCAGCAGTAGGGAGACAACAGGGGTGCACTATGGCTACACCTTC
-,TRBJ1-4,TRBV5-5,-,CASSLRAATNEKLFF,TGTGCCAGCAGCTTGAGGGCGGCAACTAATGAAAAACTGTTTTTT
-,TRBJ2-2,TRBV11-2,-,CASSLVGRGLFF,TGTGCCAGCAGCTTAGTAGGCAGGGGCCTGTTTTTT
-,TRBJ2-7,TRBV10-3,-,CAISESVGPYEQYF,TGTGCCATCAGTGAGTCGGTGGGACCCTACGAGCAGTACTTC
TRBD2,TRBJ2-1,TRBV2,-,CASRGLAVNNEQFF,TGTGCCAGCAGGGGACTAGCGGTTAACAATGAGCAGTTCTTC
-,TRBJ2-6,TRBV11-2,-,CAAQGLPSGANVLTF,TGTGCCGCGCAAGGCCTCCCCTCTGGGGCCAACGTCCTGACTTTC
TRBD2,TRBJ2-1,TRBV9,-,CASSVGGRVHNEQFF,TGTGCCAGCAGCGTAGGCGGGAGGGTCCACAATGAGCAGTTCTTC
-,TRBJ2-7,TRBV7-9,-,CASSLREFTGSYEQYF,TGTGCCAGCAGCTTACGGGAGTTCACGGGGTCCTACGAGCAGTACTTC
TRBD1,TRBJ2-1,TRBV11-2,-,CASSPRDSYNEQFF,TGTGCCAGCAGCCCAAGGGACAGCTACAATGAGCAGTTCTTC
-,TRBJ2-2,TRBV13,-,CASSSPGTQNTGELFF,TGTGCCAGCAGCTCCCCCGGGACACAGAACACCGGGGAGCTGTTTTTT
-,TRBJ2-2,TRBV5-5,once,CASSLVGSTGELFF,TGTGCCAGCAGCTTGGTAGGGTCCACCGGGGAGCTGTTTTTT
-,TRBJ2-7,TRBV5-1,-,CASSSDRPYGQYF,TGCGCCAGCAGCTCCGACAGGCCCTACGGGCAGTACTTC
-,TRBJ2-2,TRBV5-1,-,CASSLGFTGELFF,TGCGCCAGCAGCTTGGGTTTCACCGGGGAGCTGTTTTTT
-,TRBJ2-7,TRBV6-1,-,CASRPNDLPPQYF,TGTGCCAGCCGCCCCAACGATTTGCCGCCGCAGTACTTC
-,TRBJ2-1,TRBV2,-,CASSAEFNEQFF,TGTGCCAGCTCTGCAGAATTCAATGAGCAGTTCTTC
-,TRBJ2-4,TRBV7-8,-,CASSLAPERVAKNIQYF,TGTGCCAGCAGCTTAGCCCCCGAGAGAGTAGCCAAAAACATTCAGTACTTC
-,TRBJ2-5,TRBV2,-,CASTNRGGTTGYF,TGTGCCAGCACCAACAGGGGCGGGACTACAGGATACTTC
TRBD1,TRBJ2-5,TRBV29-1,-,CSVSWGQGEGTQYF,TGCAGCGTTTCTTGGGGACAGGGGGAAGGGACCCAGTACTTC
TRBD1,TRBJ2-7,TRBV29-1,-,CSAFLRGQSYEQYF,TGCAGCGCATTCCTGAGGGGACAGAGCTACGAGCAGTACTTC
-,TRBJ1-5,TRBV19,-,CASSIFNQPQHF,TGTGCCAGTAGTATTTTCAATCAGCCCCAGCATTTT
-,TRBJ2-2,TRBV27,-,CASSLWSTARGELFF,TGTGCCAGCAGTTTATGGTCTACGGCGCGCGGGGAGCTGTTTTTT
-,TRBJ2-5,TRBV18,-,CASSPLPQTQYF,TGTGCCAGCTCACCACTACCCCAGACCCAGTACTTC
-,TRBJ2-1,TRBV7-8,-,CASSGFRLANNNEQFF,TGTGCCAGCAGCGGGTTTCGGCTAGCGAACAACAATGAGCAGTTCTTC
-,TRBJ2-1,TRBV5-4,-,CASSFSASVDEQFF,TGTGCCAGCAGCTTTTCGGCTAGCGTCGATGAGCAGTTCTTC
-,TRBJ2-7,TRBV18,-,CASSPNSVSYEQYF,TGTGCCAGCTCCCCCAATTCGGTATCCTACGAGCAGTACTTC